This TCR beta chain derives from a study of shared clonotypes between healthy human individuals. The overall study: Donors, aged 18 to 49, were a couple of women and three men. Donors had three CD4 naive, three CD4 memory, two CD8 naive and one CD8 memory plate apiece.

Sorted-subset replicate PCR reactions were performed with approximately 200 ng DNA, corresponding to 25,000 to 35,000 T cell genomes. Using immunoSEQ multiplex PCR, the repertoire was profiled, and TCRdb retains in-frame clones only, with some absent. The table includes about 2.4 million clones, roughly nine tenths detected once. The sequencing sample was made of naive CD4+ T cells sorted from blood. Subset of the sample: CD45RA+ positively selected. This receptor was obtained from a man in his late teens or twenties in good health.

The CDR3 here is CASSSPRTQHSYEQYF. CDR3 in DNA: TGTGCCAGCAGTTCCCCCCGGACTCAACACTCCTACGAGCAGTACTTC. The gene calls are TRBV28 and TRBJ2-7, with a weak D call TRBD2 (5 bases). CDR1 is MDHEN and CDR2 is SYDVKM in the germline V gene. The CDR3 sequence is 16 residues long. Trimming removed 4 bases at V and 0 bases at J, with 16 bases between.